This T cell receptor beta chain derives from a study of blood T cell repertoires in COVID-19. Whole-study context: Samples taken during acute and convalescent COVID-19 were collected in the United States, Italy and Spain. The cDNA or gDNA used as material had been derived from T cells, B-cell-depleted T cells, or PBMCs.

The CDR3 consists of 16 residues. The J segment lost 8 bases and the V segment lost 7 bases, leaving 15 bases of the junction unmatched. The germline V gene encodes CDR1 WNHNN and CDR2 SYGVQD (reference sequence). In the source study's methods: Reference gene primer amplification gave nucleated cell count estimates. Sequencing used immunoSEQ multiplex PCR; TCRdb keeps in-frame clones, though not all of them. V, J and clone size are taken as reported in that table, and D and trimming were inferred from the DNA itself. The table shows about 170,000 clones, with 88% occurring only once. The chain employs TRBV10-1 and TRBJ2-1; TRBD1 agrees at 9 bases. The TCR originated in a man between 50 and 59 years old who had recovered from COVID-19. The sequencing input was peripheral blood. CDR3 sequence reads: CASNPGTGMLIDEQFF. CDR3 bases: TGCGCCAGCAACCCCGGGACAGGGATGCTGATCGATGAGCAGTTCTTC.